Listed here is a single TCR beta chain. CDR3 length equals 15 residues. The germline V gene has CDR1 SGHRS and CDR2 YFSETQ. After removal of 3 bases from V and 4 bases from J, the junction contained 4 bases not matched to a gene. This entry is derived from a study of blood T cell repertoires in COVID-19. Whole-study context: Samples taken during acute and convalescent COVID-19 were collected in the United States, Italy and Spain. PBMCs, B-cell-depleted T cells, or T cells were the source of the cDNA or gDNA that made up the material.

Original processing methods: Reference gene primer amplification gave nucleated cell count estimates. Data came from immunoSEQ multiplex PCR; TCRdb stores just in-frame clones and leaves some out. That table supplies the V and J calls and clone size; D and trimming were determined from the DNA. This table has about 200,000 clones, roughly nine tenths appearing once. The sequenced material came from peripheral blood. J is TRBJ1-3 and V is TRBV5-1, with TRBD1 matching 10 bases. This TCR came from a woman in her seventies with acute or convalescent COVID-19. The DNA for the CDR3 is TGCGCCAGCAGCTATGGGACAGGGGTCGGAAACACCATATATTTT. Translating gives CASSYGTGVGNTIYF.